The 10 T cell receptor beta chains below all came from one sample that was sequenced in a study of beta chain features in type 1 diabetes. What was sequenced were expressed TCRB transcripts, since all of the isolated RNA had been reverse transcribed. Method: immunoSEQ multiplex PCR; TCRdb's copy keeps in-frame clones and lacks some. Among 310,000 or so clones listed, 11% were seen once. The material sequenced was naive CD4+ T cells from blood. These receptors originate from a woman aged 30 to 39 in good health.

The gene calls are TRBV7-9 and TRBJ2-3; 9 positions match TRBD1. From germline, CDR1 is SEHNR and CDR2 FQNEAQ (reference sequence). The CDR3 extends over 16 amino acids. Trimming took 0 bases from V and 4 from J; bases not matched to a gene: 5. The CDR3 protein is CASSLAGQGLSDTQYF. The CDR3 DNA follows: TGTGCCAGCAGCTTAGCGGGACAGGGATTGTCAGATACGCAGTATTTT. The full variable domain, its missing parts supplied by reference TRBV7-9 and TRBJ2-3, is DTGVSQNPRHKITKRGQNVTFRCDPISEHNRLYWYRQTLGQGPEFLTYFQNEAQLEKSRLLSDRFSAERPKGSFSTLEIQRTEQGDSAMYLCASSLAGQGLSDTQYFGPGTRLTVL.

This sequence joins TRBV9 and TRBJ2-3; maybe TRBD2 (5 bases). Germline V CDR1 and CDR2: SGDLS, YYNGEE. This CDR3 is built from 16 residues. The V gene lost 1 base and the J gene lost 3 bases, with 15 bases spanning the gap. As DNA, the CDR3 is TGTGCCAGCAGCGTACACTCGGGAACCGGTACAGATACGCAGTATTTT. As protein: CASSVHSGTGTDTQYF.

The V gene is TRBV7-9, the J gene TRBJ2-6, with D hard to call. Trimming pared 5 bases from V and 2 bases from J, leaving 10 bases between. The CDR3 runs to 15 residues. CDR1 is SEHNR and CDR2 is FQNEAQ in the germline V gene (reference sequence). The CDR3 nucleotides are TGTGCCAGCAGCCCCGGTTCGCCTGGGGCCAACGTCCTGACTTTC. Its protein is CASSPGSPGANVLTF. The complete variable domain, with remaining parts taken from reference TRBV7-9 and TRBJ2-6, reads DTGVSQNPRHKITKRGQNVTFRCDPISEHNRLYWYRQTLGQGPEFLTYFQNEAQLEKSRLLSDRFSAERPKGSFSTLEIQRTEQGDSAMYLCASSPGSPGANVLTFGAGSRLTVL.

V and J are TRBV4-3 and TRBJ2-3, with 13 bases aligning to TRBD2. With V trimmed by 1 base and J by 4 bases, 5 bases remained unmatched. Germline V gives CDR1 LGHNA, CDR2 YSLEER. CDR3 length: 17 amino acids. The CDR3 DNA sequence: TGCGCCAGCAGCCAAGTACCACTAGCGGGAGGGGCAGATACGCAGTATTTT. Encoded protein: CASSQVPLAGGADTQYF.

This chain connects TRBV7-9 to TRBJ2-1, with D possibly matching TRBD2 (6 bases). The CDR3 covers 15 residues. Germline V gives CDR1 SEHNR, CDR2 FQNEAQ (reference sequence). V dropped 5 bases and J dropped 3 bases, with 14 bases sitting between them. CDR3 region: CASSLPGVGYNEQFF. CDR3 DNA: TGTGCCAGCAGCCTCCCGGGAGTAGGCTACAATGAGCAGTTCTTC. The full variable domain, with the rest looked up from reference TRBV7-9 and TRBJ2-1, is DTGVSQNPRHKITKRGQNVTFRCDPISEHNRLYWYRQTLGQGPEFLTYFQNEAQLEKSRLLSDRFSAERPKGSFSTLEIQRTEQGDSAMYLCASSLPGVGYNEQFFGPGTRLTVL.

This clone was detected only a few times. The V call is TRBV28, the J call TRBJ2-3, with 7 bases aligning to TRBD2. CDR3 length: 16 residues. Trimming removed 5 bases from V and 1 base from J; junction bases left unmatched: 9. Germline assignment: CDR1 MDHEN and CDR2 SYDVKM. This CDR3 is CASSLPGAGGTDTQYF. The CDR3 bases are TGTGCCAGCAGTCTACCCGGGGCGGGGGGCACAGATACGCAGTATTTT.

The chain links TRBV6-6 to TRBJ2-5; perhaps TRBD1 as D (6 bases). The CDR3 loop spans 15 amino acids. Germline V gene sequence: CDR1 MNHNY, CDR2 SVGAGI (reference sequence). Deletions cut 2 bases from V and 4 bases from J, with 14 bases between. The CDR3, as DNA: TGTGCCAGCAGTTACCCCGCCAGGGGTGGAGAGACCCAGTACTTC. Encoded protein: CASSYPARGGETQYF.

The rearrangement joins TRBV27 to TRBJ2-5; 8 nucleotides line up with TRBD1. Looked up from germline, CDR1 is MNHEY and CDR2 is SMNVEV (reference sequence). This CDR3 has 15 residues. With 6 bases clipped from V and 1 base from J, the junction kept 7 bases outside the gene matches. CDR3 sequence reads: CASSINTGGQETQYF. In DNA form, the CDR3 reads TGTGCCAGCAGCATAAATACAGGGGGCCAAGAGACCCAGTACTTC.

This clone has only a few counts. The genes are TRBV5-8 and TRBJ2-1; 8 positions agree with TRBD1. Germline loops: CDR1 SGHTS, CDR2 YDEGEE. Trimming took 2 bases from V and 8 from J; bases not matched to a gene: 12. The CDR3 spans 16 residues. The CDR3 DNA is TGTGCCAGCAGCTTTTCACCTCAGGGGGCTAAGGATGAGCAGTTCTTC. Protein: CASSFSPQGAKDEQFF.

The chain uses TRBV7-2 and TRBJ2-6; D gene ambiguous. CDR3 length: 16 residues. With 1 base removed from V and 1 base from J, the gap between germline ends came to 8 bases. CDR1 and CDR2 from the germline V gene are SGHTA and FQGNSA. Written as DNA, the CDR3 is TGTGCCAGCAGCTTAGAGCGAGGATCTGGGGCCAACGTCCTGACTTTC. It yields the protein CASSLERGSGANVLTF.